This T cell receptor beta chain originates from a study of OX40 agonist ivuxolimab in advanced cancers. The overall study: Patients' therapy was ivuxolimab, an antibody that acts as an agonist of OX40 (CD134). Study-level points and caveats: The investigators did not determine what antigen specificity the expanded peripheral T cells had. Those patients achieving a partial response at 0.1-3.0 mg/kg showed among the lowest clonal expansion.

Details on this clone: Its antigen is undetermined.

Using immunoSEQ multiplex PCR, the repertoire was profiled, and TCRdb retains in-frame clones only, with some absent. Seen here are about 80,000 clones, 85% to 95% observed once, and the top ten hold approximately 11%. The CDR3 spans 15 residues. The V end lost 1 base, the J end lost 7 bases, and 11 bases lay between the germline ends. Germline V gene sequence: CDR1 SGHVS, CDR2 FQNEAQ. The TCR sequence derives from an adult with an advanced solid tumor such as melanoma, head and neck, liver or kidney cancer. The sequenced sample was CD4+ or CD8+ T cells sorted from blood, obtained in a trial of the OX40 agonist ivuxolimab. J is TRBJ1-6 and V is TRBV7-8, with D uncertain. The DNA for the CDR3 is TGTGCCAGCAGCTTAGTTTCGTCGAGGAATTCACCCCTCCACTTT. Translation: CASSLVSSRNSPLHF.